The T cell receptor (beta chain) under discussion was sequenced for a study of CD8 T cells in ankylosing spondylitis. Study-level results: Reportedly, matched ankylosing spondylitis synovial fluid was significantly enriched for disease-linked clones. In synovial fluid and blood from reactive arthritis, some motif variants were previously reported.

This clonotype was counted ten times or more. Its antigen is undetermined. TCRdb re-analysed the 5' RACE reads in MiXCR, keeping a single row per CDR3 protein. Among 200,000 to 250,000 distinct CDR3 sequences listed, approximately 24% were seen once. This CDR3 is 13 amino acids long. Trimming removed 4 bases from V and 0 bases from J, with 7 bases in between. This TCR was recovered from a male donor with ankylosing spondylitis or in good health (not recorded which). The sample taken for sequencing was blood, either unsorted or a sorted T cell fraction (not recorded which). The chain has TRBV12-3 or TRBV12-4 and TRBJ2-7; D unresolved. CDR3 region: CASSSPSSYEQYF. The CDR3 region has the DNA TGTGCCAGCAGTTCCCCCTCCTCCTACGAGCAGTACTTC.